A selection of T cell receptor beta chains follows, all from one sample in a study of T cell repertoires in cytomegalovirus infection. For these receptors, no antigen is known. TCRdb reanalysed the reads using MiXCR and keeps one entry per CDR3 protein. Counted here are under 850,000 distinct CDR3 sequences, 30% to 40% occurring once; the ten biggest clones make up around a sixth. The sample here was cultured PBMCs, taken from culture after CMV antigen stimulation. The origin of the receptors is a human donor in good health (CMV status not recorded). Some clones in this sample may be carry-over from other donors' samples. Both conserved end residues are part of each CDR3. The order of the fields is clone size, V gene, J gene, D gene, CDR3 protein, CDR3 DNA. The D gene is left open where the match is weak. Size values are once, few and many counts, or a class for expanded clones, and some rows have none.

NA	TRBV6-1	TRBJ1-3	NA	CASSTGGDSGNTIYF	TGTGCCAGCAGTACAGGCGGCGACTCTGGAAACACCATATATTTT
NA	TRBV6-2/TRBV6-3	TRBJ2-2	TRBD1	CASSPQGVPGELFF	TGTGCCAGCAGCCCCCAGGGGGTTCCCGGGGAGCTGTTTTTT
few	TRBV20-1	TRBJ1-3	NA	CSAQASGNTIYF	TGCAGTGCGCAGGCCTCTGGAAACACCATATATTTT
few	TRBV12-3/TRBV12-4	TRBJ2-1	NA	CASSLGFEAVNEQFF	TGTGCCAGCAGCCTTGGGTTCGAGGCTGTGAATGAGCAGTTCTTC
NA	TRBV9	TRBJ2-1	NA	CASSVSPFSYNEQFF	TGTGCCAGCAGCGTATCCCCCTTCTCCTACAATGAGCAGTTCTTC
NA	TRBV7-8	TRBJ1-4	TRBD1	CASSSDTGAREKLFF	TGTGCCAGCAGTTCAGACACAGGGGCTAGAGAAAAACTGTTTTTT
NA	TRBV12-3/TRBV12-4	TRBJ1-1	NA	CASSLALRLRTEAFF	TGTGCCAGCAGTTTAGCGCTTAGGCTCCGCACTGAAGCTTTCTTT
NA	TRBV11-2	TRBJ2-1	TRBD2	CASRTSGVYNEQFF	TGTGCCAGCAGAACCAGCGGGGTATACAATGAGCAGTTCTTC
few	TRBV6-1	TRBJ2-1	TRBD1	CASSWARDSYEQFF	TGTGCCAGCAGTTGGGCCCGGGACAGCTATGAGCAGTTCTTC
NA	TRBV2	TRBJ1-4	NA	CASSELAATINEKLFF	TGTGCCAGCAGTGAATTAGCGGCCACTATTAATGAAAAACTGTTTTTT
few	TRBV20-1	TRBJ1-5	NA	CSARSSYSNQPQHF	TGCAGTGCTAGAAGCAGCTATAGCAATCAGCCCCAGCATTTT
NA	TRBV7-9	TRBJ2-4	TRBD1	CASSSRQGTKNIQYF	TGTGCCAGCAGCTCCAGACAGGGTACCAAAAACATTCAGTACTTC
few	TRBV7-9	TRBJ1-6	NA	CASRYKTSSYNSPLHF	TGTGCCAGCAGATACAAGACGAGCTCCTATAATTCACCCCTCCACTTT
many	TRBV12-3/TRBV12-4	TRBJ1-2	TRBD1	CASRIETGKKGYTF	TGTGCCAGCAGGATTGAGACAGGGAAGAAAGGCTACACCTTC
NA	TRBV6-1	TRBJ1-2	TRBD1	CASSEQGGEREGYTF	TGTGCCAGCAGTGAACAGGGGGGCGAGCGCGAGGGCTACACCTTC
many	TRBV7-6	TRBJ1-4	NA	CASSLLPLQRRNEKLFF	TGTGCCAGCAGCTTACTCCCGCTACAGAGAAGAAATGAAAAACTGTTTTTT
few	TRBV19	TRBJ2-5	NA	CASSMGRWETQYF	TGTGCCAGTAGTATGGGACGCTGGGAGACCCAGTACTTC
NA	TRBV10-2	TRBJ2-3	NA	CASSESGRSTDTQYF	TGCGCCAGCAGTGAGTCGGGCCGTAGCACAGATACGCAGTATTTT
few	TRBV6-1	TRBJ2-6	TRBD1	CASSEARTGAAGANVLTF	TGTGCCAGCAGTGAAGCCCGGACAGGGGCGGCTGGGGCCAACGTCCTGACTTTC
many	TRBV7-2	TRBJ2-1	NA	CASSFDRNNEQFF	TGTGCCAGCAGCTTCGACCGGAACAATGAGCAGTTCTTC
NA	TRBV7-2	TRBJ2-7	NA	CASSSLFFSHEQYF	TGTGCCAGCAGCTCCCTATTCTTCTCTCACGAGCAGTACTTC
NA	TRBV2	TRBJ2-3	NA	CASSFQSAVSTDTQYF	TGTGCCAGCAGTTTCCAGTCGGCCGTTAGCACAGATACGCAGTATTTT
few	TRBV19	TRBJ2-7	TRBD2	CASSPRAGATSYEQYF	TGTGCCAGTAGTCCGCGTGCGGGAGCGACCTCCTACGAGCAGTACTTC
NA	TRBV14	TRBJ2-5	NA	CASSQGRGLGETQYF	TGTGCCAGCAGCCAAGGACGAGGGCTGGGGGAGACCCAGTACTTC
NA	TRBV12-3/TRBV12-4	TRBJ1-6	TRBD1	CASSDQGGGGGLPLHF	TGTGCCAGCAGTGACCAGGGGGGGGGGGGAGGATTGCCCCTCCACTTT
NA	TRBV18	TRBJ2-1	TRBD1	CASSPPRQGAYNEQFF	TGTGCCAGCTCACCTCCCAGACAGGGGGCCTACAATGAGCAGTTCTTC
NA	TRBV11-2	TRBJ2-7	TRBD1	CASSESKTVYWDRSYEQYF	TGTGCCAGCAGCGAATCAAAAACCGTATATTGGGACAGATCTTACGAGCAGTACTTC
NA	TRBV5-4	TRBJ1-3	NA	CASSLVGSEPGNTIYF	TGTGCCAGCAGCTTGGTCGGTTCTGAGCCGGGGAACACCATATATTTT